This entry describes one T cell receptor beta chain. The antigen is unknown. The data originate from a study of T-cell memory formation after mild COVID-19. Study context: TCR clusters largely stayed donor specific.

Regarding the study as a whole: Nothing confirmed that second-wave clones peaking on day 37 were specific for SARS-CoV-2. Most CD4+ clones that shrank were in CM and EM, while CD8+ ones turned up in EMRA.

Trimming pared 4 bases from V and 0 bases from J, leaving 11 bases between. Germline V gives CDR1 SGHRS, CDR2 YFSETQ. This CDR3 is 15 amino acids long. Using constant-segment primers, 5'RACE produced TCR alpha and TCR beta cDNA libraries carrying sample barcodes and UMIs. Via MiXCR, TCRdb re-called the 5' RACE reads, giving one row per CDR3 protein. The table includes 350,000 to 450,000 distinct CDR3 sequences, approximately 15% detected once. This chain connects TRBV5-1 to TRBJ2-1; perhaps TRBD1 as D (6 bases). The receptor was isolated from a young man who had mild COVID-19 (a few samples of this study predate the infection). Cell type and time point are not known. The sample was PBMCs or a T cell subset sorted from them (not recorded which). The CDR3 DNA sequence: TGCGCCAGCAGCATCCAGGGGTACTCCTACAATGAGCAGTTCTTC. Its translation is CASSIQGYSYNEQFF.